Below, 5 T cell receptor beta chains from the same sample are listed, as sequenced in a study of T cells after yellow fever vaccination. TCRdb re-analysed the 5' RACE reads in MiXCR, keeping a single row per CDR3 protein. The table lists a few hundred thousand distinct CDR3 sequences, less than 20% of them singletons. The specimen comprised PBMCs, sampled 5 to 6 days after the first yellow fever vaccination. The receptor set was obtained from a young man who received the YFV17D yellow fever vaccine.

The V gene is TRBV7-2, the J gene TRBJ1-1; unclear D gene. CDR3 size: 15 residues. Germline V gives CDR1 SGHTA, CDR2 FQGNSA. V was shortened by 0 bases and J by 4 bases, with 12 bases between the two germline ends. The CDR3 coding sequence is TGTGCCAGCAGCTTAGCGGGCCCTGCCGGCACTGAAGCTTTCTTT. Protein sequence: CASSLAGPAGTEAFF.

The chain combines TRBV15 with TRBJ1-1; unclear D gene. Per the germline V gene, CDR1 is LNHNV and CDR2 is YYDKDF (reference sequence). Trimming took 2 bases from V and 7 from J, leaving 11 bases between them. The length of the CDR3 is 13 residues. CDR3 region: CATSRYREGEAFF. In DNA, the CDR3 is TGTGCCACCAGCAGATACCGGGAGGGTGAAGCTTTCTTT.

This clonotype has more than one count but fewer than ten. The J gene is TRBJ1-2, the V gene TRBV29-1, with 11 nucleotides matching TRBD1. CDR1 SQVTM and CDR2 ANQGSEA come from the germline V gene. CDR3 size: 15 residues. V trimming: 4 bases; J trimming: 8 bases; junction bases outside the gene matches: 12. CDR3 residues: CSVGWRTGGGGGYTF. CDR3 nucleotides: TGCAGCGTTGGGTGGAGGACAGGGGGCGGCGGCGGCTACACCTTC.

This clonotype has just a few counts. V gene TRBV15 combines with J gene TRBJ2-4; unclear D gene. The CDR3 length is 18 residues. V lost 4 bases and J lost 0, with 19 bases in between. Germline CDR1 reads LNHNV; CDR2 reads YYDKDF (reference sequence). CDR3 nucleotide sequence: TGTGCCACCAGCACTTCCTCACAGAGATGGGTAGCCAAAAACATTCAGTACTTC. Translated: CATSTSSQRWVAKNIQYF.

This clonotype appeared a few times. The chain links TRBV5-5 to TRBJ1-1; D not resolved. There are 12 residues in the CDR3. The V and J ends lost 4 bases and 5 bases respectively, with 9 bases between them. Germline V gene sequence: CDR1 SGHKS, CDR2 YYEKEE (reference sequence). The CDR3 region has the DNA TGTGCCAGCAGCGCAACTGAGACTGAAGCTTTCTTT. Translating gives CASSATETEAFF.